These T cell receptor beta chains were read from a single sample in a study of blood T cell repertoires in COVID-19. Only in-frame clones appear in the TCRdb table, and some are missing; sequencing was by immunoSEQ multiplex PCR. This sample carries roughly 170,000 clones, roughly nine tenths of them seen once, and the ten largest clones take 20% to 25%. The specimen was peripheral blood. These receptors were taken from a man between 65 and 79 years old with active or convalescent COVID-19. The CDR3 runs from the conserved cysteine through the conserved F or W. A D gene is named only where the DNA matches it firmly. Clone size is given for some rows only: seen once, a few or many times, or a class if the clone is expanded.

TRBV30	-	TRBJ1-3	TRBD1	TGTGCCTTCGCAGGGGGACAGAGAACCCGCTCTGGAAACACCATATATTTT	CAFAGGQRTRSGNTIYF
TRBV2	-	TRBJ1-6	TRBD1	TGTGCCAGCAGCGGACAGGGTGGGAATTCACCCCTCCACTTT	CASSGQGGNSPLHF
TRBV18	once	TRBJ2-3	-	TGTGCCAGCTCACCTTGGAGTCGACGAATTGCGGATACGCAGTATTTT	CASSPWSRRIADTQYF
TRBV27	-	TRBJ1-2	-	TGTGCCAGCGGTCGATCGGACTATGGCTACACCTTC	CASGRSDYGYTF
TRBV7-2	-	TRBJ2-1	-	TGTGCCAGCAGCTCAGGGCAGGGGATCTACAATGAGCAGTTCTTC	CASSSGQGIYNEQFF
TRBV6-5	-	TRBJ2-7	-	TGTGCCAGCAGGCCCGACGGTACAGGGAACTACGAGCAGTACTTC	CASRPDGTGNYEQYF
TRBV30	-	TRBJ2-5	TRBD1	TGTGCCTGGAGGGACAGGGGTGGTTGGGAGACCCAGTACTTC	CAWRDRGGWETQYF
TRBV28	-	TRBJ1-5	-	TGTGCCAGCAGTTTATTAACAGGGCATCAGCCCCAGCATTTT	CASSLLTGHQPQHF
TRBV15	-	TRBJ2-3	TRBD2	TGTGCCACCAGCCCCAAAAGGGATAGCGGGGGGGCAGGTAGAGATACGCAGTATTTT	CATSPKRDSGGAGRDTQYF
TRBV14	-	TRBJ1-1	-	TGTGCCAGCAGAACGACAGTGAACACTGAAGCTTTCTTT	CASRTTVNTEAFF
TRBV10-2	-	TRBJ2-7	TRBD2	TGCGCCAGCAGGGGGAAGCGGGGGGCTCACACCTACGAGCAGTACTTC	CASRGKRGAHTYEQYF
TRBV6-4	-	TRBJ2-1	-	TGTGCCAGCAGTGACCCGGGACTTCGTTACAATGAGCAGTTCTTC	CASSDPGLRYNEQFF
TRBV19	-	TRBJ2-3	-	TGTGCCAGTAGTGACCCAGGGAAGGGAGATACGCAGTATTTT	CASSDPGKGDTQYF
TRBV5-4	-	TRBJ2-7	-	TGTGCCAGCAGCTTCCTCTCTAGCGACTGGGAGTACTTC	CASSFLSSDWEYF
TRBV6-5	-	TRBJ1-3	-	TGTGCCAGCAGTTACTCACCAATGACAGCTGGAAACACCATATATTTT	CASSYSPMTAGNTIYF
TRBV29-1	-	TRBJ2-3	TRBD2	TGCAGCGTACGTGGTGGTAGCGGGGTTCAGCAGTATTTT	CSVRGGSGVQQYF
TRBV29-1	-	TRBJ2-3	TRBD1	TGCAGCGCCGAGCCGGGACAGACAGATACGCAGTATTTT	CSAEPGQTDTQYF
TRBV7-2	-	TRBJ1-1	-	TGTGCCAGCAGCTTAGCTGGACAAATGAACACTGAAGCTTTCTTT	CASSLAGQMNTEAFF
TRBV28	-	TRBJ2-5	TRBD1	TGTGCCAGCAGTACAGGGGCGCAAGAGACCCAGTACTTC	CASSTGAQETQYF
TRBV9	-	TRBJ1-4	-	TGTGCCAGCAGCGTCAACACGGGAAACGAAAAACTGTTTTTT	CASSVNTGNEKLFF
TRBV11-3	once	TRBJ1-4	TRBD1	TGTGCCACCCTGACAGGGTTTAGTGAAAAACTGTTTTTT	CATLTGFSEKLFF
TRBV27	-	TRBJ1-6	-	TGTGCCAGCAGTGGACAGATAAGATCACCCCTCCACTTT	CASSGQIRSPLHF
TRBV6-5	-	TRBJ1-5	TRBD1	TGTGCCAGCAGTTACGTAGGACAGGGTAACTATCAGCCCCAGCATTTT	CASSYVGQGNYQPQHF
TRBV18	once	TRBJ1-3	TRBD1	TGTGCCAGCTCACCGACCCCTCCGACAGGGGTGTTTGGAAACACCATATATTTT	CASSPTPPTGVFGNTIYF
TRBV6-2/TRBV6-3	-	TRBJ1-5	-	TGTGCCAGCAGTTGGGGACAAAGCAATCAGCCCCAGCATTTT	CASSWGQSNQPQHF
TRBV19	-	TRBJ2-5	TRBD2	TGTGCCAGTAGTACAGGGACTAGCGTATGGCAGGAGACCCAGTACTTC	CASSTGTSVWQETQYF
TRBV2	few	TRBJ1-1	-	TGTGCCAGCAGTGTGGAGGGGACGGACACTGAAGCTTTCTTT	CASSVEGTDTEAFF
TRBV19	-	TRBJ2-1	TRBD2	TGTGCCAGTAGTATCCGGGACTACGGGGAAGGGCAGTTCTTC	CASSIRDYGEGQFF
TRBV6-5	once	TRBJ1-5	-	TGTGCCAGCAGGTCAAGACTTAATAGCAATCAGCCCCAGCATTTT	CASRSRLNSNQPQHF
TRBV3-1/TRBV3-2	-	TRBJ1-6	TRBD1	TGTGCCAGCAGCCTTTTCGGGACAGTTGATAATTCACCCCTCCACTTT	CASSLFGTVDNSPLHF
TRBV7-9	-	TRBJ1-1	-	TGTGCCAGCACTGACACTTTGAACACTGAAGCTTTCTTT	CASTDTLNTEAFF
TRBV29-1	few	TRBJ2-5	TRBD2	TGCAGCGCCGGGACTAGCGGGAGGACTCTCGAGACCCAGTACTTC	CSAGTSGRTLETQYF
TRBV27	-	TRBJ1-2	TRBD1	TGTGCCAGCAAACGGACAGGGGGGAACTATGGCTACACCTTC	CASKRTGGNYGYTF
TRBV9	-	TRBJ1-2	-	TGTGCCAGCAGCGGAGGACGGGGGGGTTTCTATGGCTACACCTTC	CASSGGRGGFYGYTF
TRBV6-5	once	TRBJ1-2	TRBD1	TGTGCCAGCAGAAAACAGGGGGATAATGGCTACACCTTC	CASRKQGDNGYTF
TRBV6-2/TRBV6-3	-	TRBJ1-5	TRBD1	TGTGCCAGCAGCTCGTCGGGCAGGGGGAGCAATCAGCCCCAGCATTTT	CASSSSGRGSNQPQHF
TRBV2	-	TRBJ1-5	-	TGTGCCAGCACCACCCATTCGGGACAGCCCCAGCATTTT	CASTTHSGQPQHF
TRBV10-3	-	TRBJ2-1	TRBD2	TGTGCCACCACCTACAGCGGGAGGGATGAGCAGTTCTTC	CATTYSGRDEQFF
TRBV4-3	-	TRBJ1-1	-	TGCGCCAGCAGCCAAGATTGGAGTGACACTGAAGCTTTCTTT	CASSQDWSDTEAFF
TRBV7-2	-	TRBJ1-2	TRBD1	TGTGCCAGCAGCCCTGGGACAGCCCAAAACTATGGCTACACCTTC	CASSPGTAQNYGYTF
TRBV19	-	TRBJ1-5	-	TGTGCCAGTACGGAACAGGGTAAAGGCAATCAGCCCCAGCATTTT	CASTEQGKGNQPQHF
TRBV6-5	-	TRBJ1-2	-	TGTGCCAGTGAACCAGGGTCCTATGGCTACACCTTC	CASEPGSYGYTF
TRBV3-1/TRBV3-2	-	TRBJ1-2	-	TGTGCCAGCAGCCACTCGAACTATGGCTACACCTTC	CASSHSNYGYTF
TRBV28	-	TRBJ2-2	-	TGTGCCAGCAGCCAACGGCGGGCTGGGAACACCGGGGAGCTGTTTTTT	CASSQRRAGNTGELFF
TRBV5-1	-	TRBJ1-2	TRBD1	TGCGCCAGCAGCCCAGGGACAGGACTTTTCTATGGCTACACCTTC	CASSPGTGLFYGYTF
TRBV5-6	-	TRBJ1-2	TRBD1	TGTGCCAGCAGCTTCTCTTACCGGGACAGGGGTACCTATGGCTACACCTTC	CASSFSYRDRGTYGYTF
TRBV19	-	TRBJ1-5	TRBD1	TGTGCCAGTTCCTTGCGACAGGGTCATCAGCCCCAGCATTTT	CASSLRQGHQPQHF
TRBV4-3	-	TRBJ1-2	-	TGCGCCAGCAGCCAGTGGAGGGACTATGGCTACACCTTC	CASSQWRDYGYTF
TRBV7-2	-	TRBJ2-7	-	TGTGCCAGCAGCCCGGGGCCCCAGGGGTACGAGCAGTACTTC	CASSPGPQGYEQYF
TRBV4-1	-	TRBJ2-7	TRBD2	TGCGCCAGCAGCCAGACTAGCGGGAGGGCGGACGAGCAGTACTTC	CASSQTSGRADEQYF
TRBV7-9	-	TRBJ2-2	-	TGTGCCAGCAGCTTATTTAGGGAGGCCGGGGAGCTGTTTTTT	CASSLFREAGELFF
TRBV6-2/TRBV6-3	-	TRBJ2-6	-	TGTGCCAGCAGCGAACAGGGTACAGGGGCCAACGTCCTGACTTTC	CASSEQGTGANVLTF
TRBV7-2	-	TRBJ1-6	TRBD1	TGTGCCAGCGGCGCTCCGGGACAGACCCTTAACTATAATTCACCCCTCCACTTT	CASGAPGQTLNYNSPLHF
TRBV6-6	-	TRBJ1-5	-	TGTGCCAGCAGTTCAGGGGAGACTCAGCCCCAGCATTTT	CASSSGETQPQHF
TRBV11-2	-	TRBJ1-1	-	TGTGCCAGCAGCCCCGGACAGAGGAACACTGAAGCTTTCTTT	CASSPGQRNTEAFF